The 7 T cell receptor beta chains below all came from one sample that was sequenced in a study of T-cell memory formation after mild COVID-19. One entry per CDR3 protein, called by TCRdb with MiXCR from the 5' RACE reads. Among fewer than 700,000 distinct CDR3 sequences, roughly 21% were seen once, and the ten largest hold roughly 9.1%. Sequenced sample: PBMCs or a T cell subset sorted from them (not recorded which). The origin of the receptors is an adult woman who had mild COVID-19 (a few samples of this study predate the infection). Cell type and time point are not known.

This clonotype has just a few counts. The chain combines TRBV30 with TRBJ2-5, with D hard to call. The germline V gene has CDR1 GTSNPN and CDR2 SVGIG (reference sequence). V shed 1 base and J shed 5 bases, with 2 bases lying between them. This CDR3 region has 10 residues. In DNA, the CDR3 is TGTGCCTGGAGTGGGGAGACCCAGTACTTC. Its protein product is CAWSGETQYF.

The rearrangement joins TRBV12-3 or TRBV12-4 to TRBJ1-5; tentatively, D is TRBD1 (5 bases). Trimming pared 8 bases from V and 0 bases from J, leaving 14 bases between. This CDR3 contains 15 residues. CDR3 sequence reads: CASSNGGNSNQPQHF. In DNA, the CDR3 is TGTGCCAGCTCAAATGGGGGGAATAGCAATCAGCCCCAGCATTTT.

This chain joins TRBV12-3 or TRBV12-4 and TRBJ1-1; D is undetermined. V shed 6 bases and J shed 0 bases, with 5 bases lying between them. This CDR3 has 12 residues. In DNA, the CDR3 is TGTGCCAGCAGAAGGATGAACACTGAAGCTTTCTTT. Translated, it gives CASRRMNTEAFF.

CDR3 loop: CSANERGRKYNEQFF. CDR3 nucleotides: TGCAGTGCCAACGAACGGGGTCGGAAGTACAATGAGCAGTTCTTC. V usage is TRBV20-1 and J usage is TRBJ2-1; maybe TRBD2 (5 bases). The CDR3 covers 15 residues. The V gene's germline CDR1 is DFQATT and CDR2 SNEGSKA (reference sequence). The V gene lost 6 bases and the J gene lost 4 bases, with 19 bases spanning the gap.

This clonotype turned up a few times. This rearrangement joins TRBV4-1 to TRBJ1-1; D not certain. Deletions cut 3 bases from V and 5 bases from J, with 16 bases between. The CDR3 covers 15 residues. The germline V gene has CDR1 MGHRA and CDR2 YSYEKL. Written as DNA, the CDR3 is TGCGCCAGCAGCCAGGATCGGGTCCCGCGGACTGAAGCTTTCTTT. Translated: CASSQDRVPRTEAFF.

The table lists this clonotype with a count of one. V usage is TRBV12-3 or TRBV12-4 and J usage is TRBJ2-2; D not certain. V was pared by 3 bases and J by 8 bases, with 13 bases between. CDR3 length equals 14 residues. The CDR3 nucleotides are TGTGCCAGCAGTTTCCTCGTGGTCCCAGGGGAGCTGTTTTTT. Its translation is CASSFLVVPGELFF.

This clonotype was seen only a few times. The J gene is TRBJ1-2, the V gene TRBV20-1, with D possibly being TRBD1 (5 bases). Trimming cost V 5 bases and J 2 bases, with 15 bases left between them. Germline values: CDR1 DFQATT, CDR2 SNEGSKA (reference sequence). The CDR3 runs to 14 residues. CDR3 sequence: CSAPVLDSNYGYTF. The CDR3 DNA follows: TGCAGTGCTCCCGTCCTAGACAGCAACTATGGCTACACCTTC.